This T cell receptor (beta chain) was sequenced for a study of prognosis after radiotherapy for stage I lung cancer. Study-wide context: Seven or eight patients had squamous cell carcinoma and roughly 11 had adenocarcinoma. No patient had concurrent therapy with stereotactic body radiotherapy. Study outcomes and limitations: Counted unique TCR clones declined after stereotactic body radiation therapy (median about 9,200 versus 6,500).

This CDR3 comprises 10 residues. The V gene's germline CDR1 is GTSNPN and CDR2 SVGIG (reference sequence). V gave up 8 bases and J gave up 6 bases, with 10 bases separating them. Two-round multiplex PCR amplified TCR beta CDR3 from genomic DNA. First-round PCR amplification was performed with primers specific to each TRBV and TRBJ gene. The second PCR round used universal primers. TCRdb recomputed calls from the multiplex PCR reads with MiXCR, one row per CDR3 protein. Among 24,000 or so distinct CDR3 sequences listed, around 40% were seen once. Turning to this clonotype: What it binds is not known. A much larger clone differs by one base, so this may be a read error.

The chain carries TRBV30 and TRBJ1-1; the D is unclear. Specimen: PBMCs, collected before or after stereotactic body radiation therapy (not recorded which). The TCR sequence derives from a donor over 45 with non-small cell lung cancer. CDR3 protein: CAGRFAEAFF. CDR3 DNA: TGTGCCGGCCGATTCGCTGAAGCTTTCTTT.